A selection of T cell receptor beta chains follows, all from one sample in a study of T cell responses to AZD1222 COVID-19 vaccine. The method was immunoSEQ multiplex PCR; TCRdb's version includes in-frame clones alone and lacks a portion of them. The sample has around 92,000 clones, just over 85% seen once. The sample in question was peripheral blood, obtained on day 0 of AZD1222 vaccination. Every receptor here comes from an adult in good health. The CDR3 runs from the conserved cysteine through the conserved F or W. A D gene is named only where the DNA matches it firmly. Clone size is not always given. Where it is, it says once, few, many or a class for expanded clones.

j_call: TRBJ1-5; cdr3_length: 14; v_call: TRBV6-2/TRBV6-3; d_call: -; clone_size: -; cdr3_aa: CASSYRGRSQPQHF; cdr3_nt: TGTGCCAGCAGTTACCGGGGGCGGTCCCAGCCCCAGCATTTT
j_call: TRBJ2-6; cdr3_length: 16; v_call: TRBV3-1/TRBV3-2; d_call: -; clone_size: -; cdr3_aa: CASSQDASTGANVLTF; cdr3_nt: TGTGCCAGCAGCCAAGATGCGAGTACTGGGGCCAACGTCCTGACTTTC
j_call: TRBJ2-2; cdr3_length: 15; v_call: TRBV2; d_call: -; clone_size: -; cdr3_aa: CASSELQGPPGELFF; cdr3_nt: TGTGCCAGCAGTGAACTCCAGGGGCCCCCCGGGGAGCTGTTTTTT
j_call: TRBJ2-1; cdr3_length: 13; v_call: TRBV6-5; d_call: TRBD2; clone_size: medium-sized; cdr3_aa: CASIGTSLVEQFF; cdr3_nt: TGTGCCAGCATTGGGACTAGTCTCGTTGAGCAGTTCTTC
j_call: TRBJ2-5; cdr3_length: 19; v_call: TRBV5-3; d_call: TRBD2; clone_size: -; cdr3_aa: CARSCTEPPTSGAQETQYF; cdr3_nt: TGTGCCAGAAGCTGTACTGAGCCGCCTACTAGCGGGGCTCAAGAGACCCAGTACTTC
j_call: TRBJ1-1; cdr3_length: 14; v_call: TRBV6-5; d_call: TRBD1; clone_size: -; cdr3_aa: CASSSDRAGTEAFF; cdr3_nt: TGTGCCAGCAGTTCGGACAGGGCGGGGACTGAAGCTTTCTTT
j_call: TRBJ2-7; cdr3_length: 15; v_call: TRBV5-8; d_call: -; clone_size: -; cdr3_aa: CASSTGISGSYEQYF; cdr3_nt: TGTGCCAGCAGCACGGGGATTAGCGGTTCCTACGAGCAGTACTTC
j_call: TRBJ2-3; cdr3_length: 12; v_call: TRBV10-2; d_call: -; clone_size: -; cdr3_aa: CASSELGDTQYF; cdr3_nt: TGCGCCAGCAGTGAGCTAGGAGATACGCAGTATTTT
j_call: TRBJ2-1; cdr3_length: 11; v_call: TRBV5-4; d_call: -; clone_size: once; cdr3_aa: CASSGDSREFF; cdr3_nt: TGTGCCAGCAGCGGGGACTCCCGAGAGTTCTTC
j_call: TRBJ1-1; cdr3_length: 14; v_call: TRBV5-4; d_call: -; clone_size: -; cdr3_aa: CASSFELMNTEAFF; cdr3_nt: TGTGCCAGCAGCTTCGAACTGATGAACACTGAAGCTTTCTTT
j_call: TRBJ1-2; cdr3_length: 15; v_call: TRBV30; d_call: -; clone_size: few; cdr3_aa: CAWSVVGGAGRGYTF; cdr3_nt: TGTGCCTGGAGTGTAGTAGGCGGGGCAGGGCGAGGCTACACCTTC
j_call: TRBJ1-4; cdr3_length: 15; v_call: TRBV3-1/TRBV3-2; d_call: -; clone_size: -; cdr3_aa: CASSTYRRGNEKLFF; cdr3_nt: TGTGCCAGCAGCACCTACAGACGGGGTAATGAAAAACTGTTTTTT
j_call: TRBJ1-2; cdr3_length: 13; v_call: TRBV29-1; d_call: -; clone_size: -; cdr3_aa: CSVEESVGDGYTF; cdr3_nt: TGCAGCGTTGAGGAGTCCGTTGGGGATGGCTACACCTTC
j_call: TRBJ1-5; cdr3_length: 12; v_call: TRBV28; d_call: -; clone_size: -; cdr3_aa: CASRGSNQPQHF; cdr3_nt: TGTGCCAGCAGGGGAAGCAATCAGCCCCAGCATTTT
j_call: TRBJ1-4; cdr3_length: 15; v_call: TRBV7-2; d_call: -; clone_size: once; cdr3_aa: CASSPMLHQGEKLFF; cdr3_nt: TGTGCCAGCAGCCCGATGCTTCACCAAGGGGAAAAACTGTTTTTT
j_call: TRBJ1-2; cdr3_length: 15; v_call: TRBV18; d_call: TRBD1; clone_size: few; cdr3_aa: CASSPTSQGVIGYTF; cdr3_nt: TGTGCCAGCTCACCGACATCGCAGGGGGTGATCGGCTACACCTTC
j_call: TRBJ2-5; cdr3_length: 15; v_call: TRBV10-1; d_call: -; clone_size: -; cdr3_aa: CASCESTRESKAQYF; cdr3_nt: TGCGCCAGCTGTGAGTCGACTCGAGAGTCGAAGGCCCAGTACTTC
j_call: TRBJ2-5; cdr3_length: 12; v_call: TRBV12-5; d_call: -; clone_size: -; cdr3_aa: CASGLGVETQYF; cdr3_nt: TGTGCTAGTGGTTTAGGGGTGGAGACCCAGTACTTC
j_call: TRBJ2-7; cdr3_length: 14; v_call: TRBV27; d_call: -; clone_size: -; cdr3_aa: CASSLRTPSYEQYF; cdr3_nt: TGTGCCAGCAGTCTTCGGACACCCTCCTACGAGCAGTACTTC
j_call: TRBJ2-1; cdr3_length: 12; v_call: TRBV12-3/TRBV12-4; d_call: -; clone_size: -; cdr3_aa: CASKLDVSEQFF; cdr3_nt: TGTGCCAGCAAACTAGATGTTAGTGAGCAGTTCTTC
j_call: TRBJ2-7; cdr3_length: 16; v_call: TRBV18; d_call: -; clone_size: -; cdr3_aa: CASSNSGSTGSYEQYF; cdr3_nt: TGTGCCAGCTCGAACTCAGGGAGTACGGGGTCCTACGAGCAGTACTTC
j_call: TRBJ1-6; cdr3_length: 14; v_call: TRBV6-5; d_call: -; clone_size: -; cdr3_aa: CASSYRGNNSPLHF; cdr3_nt: TGTGCCAGCAGTTACAGGGGGAATAATTCACCCCTCCACTTT
j_call: TRBJ2-1; cdr3_length: 13; v_call: TRBV7-9; d_call: TRBD1; clone_size: -; cdr3_aa: CASSRGQGAEQFF; cdr3_nt: TGTGCCAGCAGCAGGGGACAGGGGGCTGAGCAGTTCTTC
j_call: TRBJ2-5; cdr3_length: 18; v_call: TRBV9; d_call: -; clone_size: -; cdr3_aa: CASSVGTSRDGSQETQYF; cdr3_nt: TGTGCCAGCAGCGTAGGCACTAGCCGAGACGGGTCCCAAGAGACCCAGTACTTC
j_call: TRBJ2-5; cdr3_length: 14; v_call: TRBV2; d_call: TRBD2; clone_size: -; cdr3_aa: CASSRLAGVETQYF; cdr3_nt: TGTGCCAGCAGTCGACTAGCGGGAGTGGAGACCCAGTACTTC
j_call: TRBJ2-2; cdr3_length: 15; v_call: TRBV5-1; d_call: TRBD1; clone_size: -; cdr3_aa: CASVKDRGSTGELFF; cdr3_nt: TGCGCCAGCGTGAAGGACAGGGGGAGCACCGGGGAGCTGTTTTTT
j_call: TRBJ1-1; cdr3_length: 14; v_call: TRBV5-1; d_call: -; clone_size: -; cdr3_aa: CASSLEVKNTEAFF; cdr3_nt: TGCGCCAGCAGCTTGGAGGTAAAGAACACTGAAGCTTTCTTT
j_call: TRBJ1-6; cdr3_length: 14; v_call: TRBV6-1; d_call: -; clone_size: -; cdr3_aa: CASSEIREGSPLHF; cdr3_nt: TGTGCCAGCAGTGAAATCAGGGAGGGTTCACCCCTCCACTTT
j_call: TRBJ2-3; cdr3_length: 15; v_call: TRBV15; d_call: TRBD1; clone_size: -; cdr3_aa: CATSGSGTGIDTQYF; cdr3_nt: TGTGCCACCAGCGGATCCGGGACAGGGATAGATACGCAGTATTTT
j_call: TRBJ2-1; cdr3_length: 12; v_call: TRBV7-9; d_call: -; clone_size: -; cdr3_aa: CASSPTGWGQFF; cdr3_nt: TGTGCCAGCAGCCCAACAGGGTGGGGGCAGTTCTTC
j_call: TRBJ2-3; cdr3_length: 14; v_call: TRBV28; d_call: TRBD2; clone_size: -; cdr3_aa: CASSRTSGSGTQYF; cdr3_nt: TGTGCCAGCAGCCGGACTAGCGGGAGCGGTACGCAGTATTTT
j_call: TRBJ1-6; cdr3_length: 16; v_call: TRBV28; d_call: TRBD1; clone_size: -; cdr3_aa: CASRTVGTGANSPLHF; cdr3_nt: TGTGCCAGCCGTACAGTCGGGACAGGGGCGAATTCACCCCTCCACTTT
j_call: TRBJ1-4; cdr3_length: 14; v_call: TRBV5-4; d_call: TRBD1; clone_size: once; cdr3_aa: CASSSQGLNEKLFF; cdr3_nt: TGTGCCAGCAGCTCACAGGGGCTTAATGAAAAACTGTTTTTT
j_call: TRBJ2-7; cdr3_length: 13; v_call: TRBV11-2; d_call: TRBD1; clone_size: -; cdr3_aa: CASSPSPGQGPSF; cdr3_nt: TGTGCCAGCAGCCCAAGCCCGGGACAGGGGCCTTCGTTC
j_call: TRBJ1-1; cdr3_length: 15; v_call: TRBV11-2; d_call: -; clone_size: -; cdr3_aa: CASSLFREAATEAFF; cdr3_nt: TGTGCCAGCAGCCTATTTAGGGAGGCTGCCACTGAAGCTTTCTTT
j_call: TRBJ1-3; cdr3_length: 15; v_call: TRBV7-8; d_call: -; clone_size: -; cdr3_aa: CASTSEARSGNTIYF; cdr3_nt: TGTGCCAGCACTTCTGAGGCTCGCTCTGGAAACACCATATATTTT
j_call: TRBJ1-1; cdr3_length: 14; v_call: TRBV5-3; d_call: -; clone_size: once; cdr3_aa: CARSLSGVRTEAFF; cdr3_nt: TGTGCCAGAAGCTTGTCGGGGGTCCGCACTGAAGCTTTCTTT